This T cell receptor beta chain was documented in a study of low-dose radiotherapy and immunotherapy resistance in tumors. Ten or more counts support this clonotype. Trimming left V 0 bases short and J 7 bases short, with 15 bases between. CDR1 and CDR2 from the germline V gene are SGHTA and FQGTGA. This CDR3 has 16 residues. Regarding time point: after trial treatment. Treatment of the sample: LDRT plus nivolumab, ipilimumab, low-dose cyclophosphamide and aspirin (RACIN trial). Gene-specific TRAV and TRBV primers were used for first-strand cDNA, covering alpha and beta chains. TCR amplification ran 20 PCR cycles using constant-region and V-primer adapter primers. TCRdb re-analysed the reads in MiXCR, keeping a single row per CDR3 protein. The repertoire holds about 58,000 distinct CDR3 sequences, with about 25% as singletons.

V is TRBV7-3 and J is TRBJ2-2; perhaps TRBD2 as D (5 bases). The origin of this receptor is a male donor with prostate cancer. Sequencing was performed on PBMCs, taken after low-dose radiotherapy plus immunotherapy. The CDR3 is CASSLTSGGSGGELFF. CDR3 sequence (DNA): TGTGCCAGCAGCTTAACGTCGGGCGGGTCCGGCGGGGAGCTGTTTTTT.